These 32 T cell receptor beta chains share one sample of origin, sequenced in a study of blood T cell repertoires in COVID-19. TCRdb's copy holds only in-frame clones and misses some; the assay was immunoSEQ multiplex PCR. The sample has roughly 340,000 clones, around 91% seen once. The sample was PBMCs or T cells enriched from blood (not recorded which). The receptors here all came from a man between 18 and 35 years old who had recovered from COVID-19.

The table lists this clone with a few counts. V is TRBV4-2 and J is TRBJ2-7; 9 positions agree with TRBD2. CDR1 and CDR2 from the germline V gene are LGHNA and YNFKEQ. V lost 5 bases to trimming and J lost 5 bases; unmatched junction nucleotides: 25. This CDR3 has 20 amino acids. This chain's CDR3 is CASSSVSSSLAGAGSNEQYF. CDR3 bases: TGTGCCAGCAGCTCCGTCTCATCCTCGTTAGCGGGAGCAGGTTCCAACGAGCAGTACTTC.

The V gene is TRBV12-3 or TRBV12-4, the J gene TRBJ1-2; the D gene is possibly TRBD1 (6 bases). V gave up 7 bases and J gave up 7 bases, with 13 bases separating them. The CDR3 loop spans 12 amino acids. The CDR3 coding sequence is TGTGCCAGCACCGCGACAGGCGGTGGCTACACCTTC. Its translation is CASTATGGGYTF.

The genes are TRBV29-1 and TRBJ2-1; 12 bases fit TRBD2. Germline V gene data show CDR1 as SQVTM and CDR2 as ANQGSEA. V shed 6 bases and J 0 bases; nucleotides not matched to a gene: 9. CDR3 length: 17 residues. The CDR3 is CSVASGRDWSSYNEQFF. CDR3 bases: TGCAGCGTGGCTAGCGGGAGGGACTGGAGCTCCTACAATGAGCAGTTCTTC.

The gene calls are TRBV5-4 and TRBJ1-2; 7 bases are shared with TRBD1. The germline gives CDR1 SGHNT, CDR2 YYREEE (reference sequence). The V gene end was trimmed by 4 bases and the J gene end by 4 bases; junction bases not matched to a gene: 4. This CDR3 has 13 amino acids. The CDR3 region has the DNA TGTGCCAGCAGCCGGGACAGTTTCTATGGCTACACCTTC. Its translation is CASSRDSFYGYTF.

The chain links TRBV6-5 to TRBJ2-1; 11 nucleotides agree with TRBD2. Per germline, CDR1 MNHEY and CDR2 SVGAGI. V gave up 8 bases and J gave up 8 bases; unmatched junction bases: 11. The CDR3 runs to 15 residues. The CDR3 bases are TGTGCCAGCGCGGTCCTAGCGGGGGGCCTGGATGAGCAGTTCTTC. This encodes CASAVLAGGLDEQFF.

The V gene is TRBV5-1, the J gene TRBJ1-1; D not certain. From germline, CDR1 is SGHRS and CDR2 YFSETQ. With 1 base removed from V and 4 bases from J, the gap between germline ends came to 11 bases. This CDR3 comprises 14 residues. In DNA, the CDR3 is TGCGCCAGCAGCTTGCACTCGTCCGTCACTGAAGCTTTCTTT. This gives the protein CASSLHSSVTEAFF. Supplemented by reference TRBV5-1 and TRBJ1-1, the full variable domain reads KAGVTQTPRYLIKTRGQQVTLSCSPISGHRSVSWYQQTPGQGLQFLFEYFSETQRNKGNFPGRFSGRQFSNSRSEMNVSTLELGDSALYLCASSLHSSVTEAFFGQGTRLTVV.

This rearrangement joins TRBV5-4 to TRBJ2-2; possibly TRBD1 for D (6 bases). V lost 4 bases to trimming and J lost 3 bases, with 19 bases between them. Germline V gene data show CDR1 as SGHNT and CDR2 as YYREEE (reference sequence). CDR3 size: 17 residues. CDR3 in amino acids: CASSRPPSGADTGELFF. The DNA for the CDR3 is TGTGCCAGCAGCAGACCCCCCTCAGGGGCGGACACCGGGGAGCTGTTTTTT.

CDR3 sequence reads: CASSAGTPFVGYGYTF. CDR3 in DNA: TGTGCCAGCAGTGCCGGGACACCTTTCGTCGGCTATGGCTACACCTTC. J is TRBJ1-2 and V is TRBV28; tentative D call: TRBD1 (6 bases). In germline, CDR1 is MDHEN, CDR2 SYDVKM. CDR3 length: 16 residues. The ends were cut back, 5 bases at V and 4 bases at J, with 20 bases in the middle.

The V and J genes are TRBV3-1 (or the pseudogene TRBV3-2) and TRBJ1-2; TRBD1 might be the D (5 bases). The CDR3 is 16 residues long. V dropped 0 bases and J dropped 8 bases, with 19 bases sitting between them. From germline, CDR1 is LGHDT and CDR2 YNNKEL (reference sequence). The CDR3 bases are TGTGCCAGCAGCCAAGAATATGACAGCCTCTATAGCGGCTACACCTTC. Translating gives CASSQEYDSLYSGYTF.

The chain links TRBV28 to TRBJ1-4; D perhaps matches TRBD1 (5 bases). The V gene's germline CDR1 is MDHEN and CDR2 SYDVKM. The CDR3 has 15 residues. The V end was cut by 6 bases, the J end by 7 bases, with 18 bases between. CDR3 bases: TGTGCCAGCAGCCCCCGCGGAGGGGACGGTGAAAAACTGTTTTTT. This codes for CASSPRGGDGEKLFF.

This clone was counted once. The chain couples TRBV30 to TRBJ1-6; TRBD1 matches at 8 bases. The CDR3 has 20 residues. Germline trimming cut 2 bases from V and 0 bases from J; bases unmatched to any gene: 15. CDR1 and CDR2 from the germline V gene are GTSNPN and SVGIG (reference sequence). The CDR3 DNA sequence: TGTGCCTGGAGTCCGGTTGGGGACAGGAGGGCAAGCTCCTATAATTCACCCCTCCACTTT. Translated: CAWSPVGDRRASSYNSPLHF.

The chain joins TRBV7-3 to TRBJ2-1; D unresolved. Germline V gene data show CDR1 as SGHTA and CDR2 as FQGTGA. Trimming cost V 4 bases and J 2 bases, with 6 bases left between them. The CDR3 loop spans 13 amino acids. In DNA form, the CDR3 reads TGTGCCAGCAGCTCGATAGCCTACAATGAGCAGTTCTTC. It yields the protein CASSSIAYNEQFF. Full variable domain (missing parts from reference TRBV7-3 and TRBJ2-1): GAGVSQTPSNKVTEKGKYVELRCDPISGHTALYWYRQSLGQGPEFLIYFQGTGAADDSGLPNDRFFAVRPEGSVSTLKIQRTERGDSAVYLCASSSIAYNEQFFGPGTRLTVL.

This chain joins TRBV3-1 (or the pseudogene TRBV3-2) and TRBJ2-7, with 7 bases fitting TRBD2. This CDR3 contains 13 residues. J lost 5 bases, V lost 1 base, and 2 bases had no gene match. Germline V gene lookup returns CDR1 LGHDT and CDR2 YNNKEL (reference sequence). The CDR3 region is CASSQVRGDEQYF. In nucleotides, the CDR3 is TGTGCCAGCAGCCAAGTCCGGGGGGACGAGCAGTACTTC.

The chain links TRBV5-1 to TRBJ2-1, with D tentatively TRBD2 (5 bases). This CDR3 has 14 amino acids. CDR1 and CDR2 (germline): SGHRS, YFSETQ. The V end was cut by 2 bases, the J end by 10 bases, with 16 bases between. For the CDR3, the DNA is TGCGCCAGCAGCTTTGGGAGATCGGGCGGGGAGCAGTTCTTC. It translates to CASSFGRSGGEQFF. The full variable domain, rest sourced from reference TRBV5-1 and TRBJ2-1, is KAGVTQTPRYLIKTRGQQVTLSCSPISGHRSVSWYQQTPGQGLQFLFEYFSETQRNKGNFPGRFSGRQFSNSRSEMNVSTLELGDSALYLCASSFGRSGGEQFFGPGTRLTVL.

This chain uses TRBV11-2 with TRBJ2-7; D remains unclear. The CDR3 length is 13 residues. The V end lost 5 bases, the J end lost 4 bases, and 12 bases lay between the germline ends. The germline CDR1 and CDR2 sequences are SGHAT and FQNNGV. As DNA, the CDR3 is TGTGCCAGCAGCCTCTCGGTGGAGTACGAGCAGTACTTC. Translated: CASSLSVEYEQYF.

The rearrangement uses TRBV13 and TRBJ2-7; D may be TRBD2 (6 bases). The CDR3 is 15 amino acids. V lost 8 bases and J lost 2, with 19 bases in between. Germline values: CDR1 PRHDT, CDR2 FYEKMQ (reference sequence). CDR3 residues: CASGPRAGGTYEQYF. The CDR3 DNA sequence: TGTGCCAGCGGCCCCAGGGCCGGGGGAACCTACGAGCAGTACTTC.

V is TRBV7-2 and J is TRBJ1-1; 7 bases are shared with TRBD1. The CDR3 length is 16 residues. With 0 bases clipped from V and 0 bases from J, the junction kept 4 bases outside the gene matches. Germline V lookup: CDR1 SGHTA, CDR2 FQGNSA. The CDR3 coding sequence is TGTGCCAGCAGCTTAGCTCAGGGGGTCTTGAACACTGAAGCTTTCTTT. Translated, it gives CASSLAQGVLNTEAFF.

This chain connects TRBV12-3 or TRBV12-4 to TRBJ1-1; the D gene is possibly TRBD1 (6 bases). Trimming took off 5 bases at V and 5 bases at J, with 6 bases between the two ends. This CDR3 has 11 residues. The CDR3 bases are TGTGCCAGCAGTCAGGGGACTGAAGCTTTCTTT. Protein product: CASSQGTEAFF.

The V gene is TRBV28, the J gene TRBJ2-7; 7 bases are a match to TRBD1. The V segment lost 7 bases and the J segment 2 bases; nucleotides outside the gene matches: 5. The CDR3 covers 13 residues. Germline values: CDR1 MDHEN, CDR2 SYDVKM. The CDR3 coding sequence is TGTGCCAGCACTCGGGACAGAGCCTACGAGCAGTACTTC. Its protein product is CASTRDRAYEQYF.

The gene calls are TRBV6-5 and TRBJ1-1; D ambiguous. Germline CDR1 is MNHEY and CDR2 is SVGAGI. The CDR3 runs to 15 residues. V gave up 0 bases and J gave up 2 bases, with 10 bases separating them. In nucleotides, the CDR3 is TGTGCCAGCAGTTACTCTTTACCAGATAACACTGAAGCTTTCTTT. This gives the protein CASSYSLPDNTEAFF.

The chain employs TRBV7-9 and TRBJ2-1, with no clear D. From germline, CDR1 is SEHNR and CDR2 FQNEAQ (reference sequence). Trimming shortened V by 0 bases and J by 4 bases, and 7 bases separated the two germline ends. The CDR3 loop spans 14 amino acids. The CDR3 loop reads CASSLAAGYNEQFF. The CDR3 DNA sequence: TGTGCCAGCAGCTTAGCGGCCGGGTACAATGAGCAGTTCTTC.

This chain uses TRBV6-5 with TRBJ2-5; D gene uncertain. The CDR3 loop spans 13 amino acids. From germline, CDR1 is MNHEY and CDR2 SVGAGI. Trimming removed 4 bases at V and 5 bases at J, with 11 bases between. CDR3: CASSSTLRETQYF. The CDR3, as DNA: TGTGCCAGCAGTTCCACCCTCCGGGAGACCCAGTACTTC.

The chain carries TRBV7-2 and TRBJ2-2; tentatively, D is TRBD1 (6 bases). The V end was cut by 3 bases, the J end by 4 bases, with 12 bases between. From germline, CDR1 is SGHTA and CDR2 FQGNSA. The CDR3 is 15 residues long. The CDR3 sequence: CASSLYLGGTGELFF. The DNA of the CDR3 is TGTGCCAGCAGCTTGTATTTAGGGGGCACCGGGGAGCTGTTTTTT.

V gene TRBV29-1 combines with J gene TRBJ2-5; 7 bases fit TRBD1. Germline trimming cut 5 bases from V and 6 bases from J; bases unmatched to any gene: 12. CDR1 and CDR2 (germline): SQVTM, ANQGSEA. CDR3 size: 14 residues. The DNA of the CDR3 is TGCAGCGTTCACAGGGGTACGAGGGAAAAGACCCAGTACTTC. Its translation is CSVHRGTREKTQYF.

V gene TRBV7-2 combines with J gene TRBJ2-7; 7 bases are shared with TRBD1. This CDR3 has 13 residues. Trimming removed 6 bases from V and 2 bases from J; junction bases left unmatched: 4. Germline V gene lookup returns CDR1 SGHTA and CDR2 FQGNSA. DNA of the CDR3: TGTGCCAGCAGAAGCGGACAGGCCTACGAGCAGTACTTC. It encodes CASRSGQAYEQYF.

Only one count was recorded for this clone. J is TRBJ2-2 and V is TRBV7-2; D not resolved. The CDR3 length is 14 residues. Trimming removed 1 base from V and 7 bases from J, with 10 bases in between. Germline V CDR1 and CDR2: SGHTA, FQGNSA. The CDR3 spells CASSLVARSGELFF. CDR3 in DNA: TGTGCCAGCAGCTTAGTGGCACGCAGCGGGGAGCTGTTTTTT.

The J gene is TRBJ1-2, the V gene TRBV7-3, with TRBD1 matching 7 bases. Trimming cost V 4 bases and J 4 bases; bases outside gene matches: 6. CDR1 is SGHTA and CDR2 is FQGTGA in the germline V gene. The CDR3 extends over 14 amino acids. As DNA, the CDR3 is TGTGCCAGCAGCTGGACAGGTGGGGTCTATGGCTACACCTTC. Translation: CASSWTGGVYGYTF.

V gene TRBV28 combines with J gene TRBJ1-1; a possible D gene is TRBD1 (5 bases). The germline V gene has CDR1 MDHEN and CDR2 SYDVKM. The CDR3 sequence is 17 residues long. V lost 3 bases to trimming and J lost 0 bases, with 17 bases between them. This CDR3 reads CASSFFSGVGVNTEAFF. CDR3 nucleotide sequence: TGTGCCAGCAGTTTTTTTTCGGGGGTAGGGGTGAACACTGAAGCTTTCTTT.

The V call is TRBV11-2, the J call TRBJ2-1; 9 nucleotides line up with TRBD2. Trimming took 2 bases from V and 4 from J; bases not matched to a gene: 9. Per germline, CDR1 SGHAT and CDR2 FQNNGV. This CDR3 spans 17 amino acids. CDR3 region: CASSLTLSGGSYNEQFF. The CDR3 bases are TGTGCCAGCAGCTTAACCTTGAGCGGGGGGTCTTACAATGAGCAGTTCTTC.

The V call is TRBV28, the J call TRBJ1-5; 7 bases align to TRBD1. The ends lost 6 bases at V and 4 bases at J; junction bases unmatched: 9. The germline CDR1 and CDR2 sequences are MDHEN and SYDVKM. The CDR3 is 15 amino acids. The CDR3 is CASSSTGRINQPQHF. The CDR3 region has the DNA TGTGCCAGCAGCTCGACAGGGAGAATTAATCAGCCCCAGCATTTT.

V and J are TRBV28 and TRBJ2-1; the match to TRBD1 covers 7 bases. CDR1 is MDHEN and CDR2 is SYDVKM in the germline V gene. V was clipped by 6 bases and J by 7 bases; unmatched bases: 6. There are 13 residues in the CDR3. CDR3 coding DNA: TGTGCCAGCAGGACAGGGTTTAGGAATGAGCAGTTCTTC. Translation: CASRTGFRNEQFF. The whole variable domain, remainder taken from reference TRBV28 and TRBJ2-1, is DVKVTQSSRYLVKRTGEKVFLECVQDMDHENMFWYRQDPGLGLRLIYFSYDVKMKEKGDIPEGYSVSREKKERFSLILESASTNQTSMYLCASRTGFRNEQFFGPGTRLTVL.

The rearrangement joins TRBV5-6 to TRBJ2-7; D is ambiguous. Germline CDR1 SGHDT, CDR2 YYEEEE. This CDR3 spans 13 amino acids. V lost 3 bases and J lost 3, with 10 bases in between. DNA for the CDR3: TGTGCCAGCAGCTACCCAGATTTCTACGAGCAGTACTTC. This encodes CASSYPDFYEQYF.